This note documents a single T cell receptor beta chain sequence. This sample was included in a study of T cell changes during pregnancy in multiple sclerosis. TCRdb's copy holds only in-frame clones and misses some; the assay was immunoSEQ multiplex PCR. The data show 65,000 to 95,000 clones, 85% to 95% seen once. Material: peripheral blood, obtained in the second trimester of pregnancy. This receptor was identified in a female donor in good health, enrolled as a control in a pregnancy study.

CDR3 protein: CASSLFFTGMGFDTQYF. The CDR3 DNA is TGTGCCAGCAGTTTATTTTTCACAGGGATGGGATTTGATACGCAGTATTTT. The V and J genes are TRBV27 and TRBJ2-3, with D perhaps TRBD1 (6 bases). The V end was cut by 1 base, the J end by 6 bases, with 20 bases between. Germline V gene lookup returns CDR1 MNHEY and CDR2 SMNVEV (reference sequence). The CDR3 contains 17 residues.